These 16 T cell receptor beta chains were all obtained from the same sample, sequenced in a study of cytomegalovirus exposure and HLA in healthy donors (TCRdb year 2017). The method was the immunoSEQ multiplex PCR assay. For the multiplex PCR, a mixture combining 60 forward primers for TCR Vbeta segments and 13 reverse primers for TCR Jbeta segments was used. TCRdb provides this immuneACCESS table in a form limited to in-frame rearrangements. Some clones are lacking; in checked studies, under half of them reflect an unresolved V gene, and why the rest are absent is not known. For this sample the table gives around 140,000 clones, of which 82% were detected only once. The ten largest clones capture roughly 3.2% of the sample. Sequencing used PBMCs. The receptors derive from a man aged 18 to 29 in good health and CMV-seropositive.

This chain uses TRBV5-6 with TRBJ2-7; 8 bases align to TRBD2. Germline V lookup: CDR1 SGHDT, CDR2 YYEEEE. This CDR3 spans 14 amino acids. The V segment lost 3 bases and the J segment 2 bases; nucleotides outside the gene matches: 4. The CDR3 reads CASSSGLATYEQYF. In DNA, the CDR3 is TGTGCCAGCAGCTCAGGACTAGCAACCTACGAGCAGTACTTC.

The chain joins TRBV29-1 to TRBJ2-7; 8 bases are shared with TRBD2. The CDR3 length is 18 residues. Losses at the gene ends were 1 base for V and 0 bases for J; bases not matched to a gene: 14. CDR1 is SQVTM and CDR2 is ANQGSEA in the germline V gene. The CDR3 region has the DNA TGCAGCGTTGAAGTCGGCAGGGGAGGCGGGAGGAACTCCTACGAGCAGTACTTC. Translating gives CSVEVGRGGGRNSYEQYF.

The rearrangement links TRBV5-1 to TRBJ2-5; weak D call: TRBD2 (5 bases). The DNA matches TRBJ2-7 better at its end, which makes the J call doubtful. CDR1 is SGHRS and CDR2 is YFSETQ in the germline V gene. The CDR3 contains 15 residues. The chain's CDR3 is CASSFGGAETYEQYF. The CDR3 region has the DNA TGCGCCAGCAGCTTCGGAGGTGCCGAGACTTACGAGCAGTACTTC.

The chain recombines TRBV27 with TRBJ1-3; D remains ambiguous. Germline-derived CDR1 and CDR2 are MNHEY and SMNVEV (reference sequence). Trimming stripped 4 bases from V and 6 bases from J, with 16 bases between. This CDR3 has 15 residues. The CDR3 DNA reads as TGTGCCAGCAGTTCTTTAAAGGGCCGGGAAAACACCATATATTTT. Translated, it gives CASSSLKGRENTIYF.

The V and J genes are TRBV7-6 and TRBJ1-1; no reliable D call. There are 14 residues in the CDR3. From germline, CDR1 is SGHVS and CDR2 FNYEAQ. Trimming cost V 4 bases and J 3 bases, with 12 bases left between them. The CDR3 loop is CASSSSGSDTEAFF. The DNA of the CDR3 is TGTGCCAGCAGCTCCTCGGGGAGTGACACTGAAGCTTTCTTT.

The J gene is TRBJ2-5, the V gene TRBV27; 11 bases are shared with TRBD1. The V gene's germline CDR1 is MNHEY and CDR2 SMNVEV (reference sequence). This CDR3 is built from 13 residues. With V trimmed by 4 bases and J by 11 bases, 6 bases remained unmatched. This chain's CDR3 is CASSSGTGGEQYF. The CDR3 nucleotides read TGTGCCAGCAGTTCTGGGACAGGGGGAGAGCAGTACTTC.

V and J are TRBV25-1 and TRBJ1-2; D remains ambiguous. Germline-derived CDR1 and CDR2 are MGHDK and SYGVNS. The CDR3 extends over 16 amino acids. V lost 1 base, J lost 3 bases, and 15 bases lay in between. CDR3 bases: TGTGCCAGCAGTGAATTTCGAGGGCCGACGGACTATGGCTACACCTTC. The encoded protein is CASSEFRGPTDYGYTF.

As regards this clone: Compared with germline, one end of the junction differs, possibly owing to a read error. The genes are TRBV7-9 and TRBJ2-7, with a tentative D call TRBD2 (5 bases). This CDR3 comprises 16 residues. Per germline, CDR1 SEHNR and CDR2 FQNEAQ (reference sequence). The DNA of the CDR3 is TGTTCCAGCAGCTTAGTGTCGGAGGCCCCAGGCTACGAGCAGTACTTC. It is translated as CSSSLVSEAPGYEQYF.

V usage is TRBV18 and J usage is TRBJ2-1, with 8 bases aligning to TRBD1. Germline V gene data show CDR1 as KGHSH and CDR2 as LQKENI. After removal of 0 bases from V and 5 bases from J, the junction contained 15 bases not matched to a gene. This CDR3 is 19 amino acids long. The CDR3 DNA follows: TGTGCCAGCTCACCACCGTGGCAGGGGGCGCGGGGCAGGGACAATGAGCAGTTCTTC. It codes for CASSPPWQGARGRDNEQFF.

The rearrangement links TRBV11-2 to TRBJ2-1; tentatively, D is TRBD2 (6 bases). This CDR3 region has 15 residues. CDR1 is SGHAT, CDR2 FQNNGV, per germline. Deletions cut 5 bases from V and 0 bases from J, with 11 bases between. The CDR3 bases are TGTGCCAGCAGCCGGGACTTGAACTCCTACAATGAGCAGTTCTTC. It encodes CASSRDLNSYNEQFF. Full variable domain (rest looked up from reference TRBV11-2 and TRBJ2-1): EAGVAQSPRYKIIEKRQSVAFWCNPISGHATLYWYQQILGQGPKLLIQFQNNGVVDDSQLPKDRFSAERLKGVDSTLKIQPAKLEDSAVYLCASSRDLNSYNEQFFGPGTRLTVL.

This clone has more than one count but fewer than ten. The rearrangement uses TRBV5-5 and TRBJ2-7, with TRBD1 matching over 8 bases. Trimming took 4 bases from V and 2 from J; bases not matched to a gene: 8. The CDR3 loop spans 15 amino acids. Germline V CDR1 and CDR2: SGHKS, YYEKEE (reference sequence). DNA of the CDR3: TGTGCCAGCAGCCTCAACAGGGGGGAAGCCTACGAGCAGTACTTC. Translated: CASSLNRGEAYEQYF.

This chain links TRBV5-1 with TRBJ2-7, with 8 bases identical to TRBD1. Germline V gives CDR1 SGHRS, CDR2 YFSETQ. Trimming took 0 bases from V and 3 from J; bases not matched to a gene: 2. The CDR3 sequence is 14 residues long. The CDR3 sequence is CASSLADRGYEQYF. CDR3 sequence (DNA): TGCGCCAGCAGCTTGGCCGACAGGGGCTACGAGCAGTACTTC.

The chain employs TRBV5-1 and TRBJ2-3, with 7 bases aligning to TRBD2. V trimming: 4 bases; J trimming: 6 bases; junction bases outside the gene matches: 2. The CDR3 has 12 residues. Per the germline V gene, CDR1 is SGHRS and CDR2 is YFSETQ. This CDR3 reads CASSVGGDTQYF. The CDR3, as DNA: TGCGCCAGCAGCGTCGGGGGGGATACGCAGTATTTT.

CDR3 coding DNA: TGCAGCGTTGACCTAGCGGGGGGTCTAGGGGCCCAGTACTTC. It encodes CSVDLAGGLGAQYF. The rearrangement joins TRBV29-1 to TRBJ2-5; 11 bases agree with TRBD2. The CDR3 runs to 14 residues. The ends lost 3 bases at V and 9 bases at J; junction bases unmatched: 9. CDR1 is SQVTM, CDR2 ANQGSEA, per germline.

The chain links TRBV18 to TRBJ1-1, with D perhaps TRBD1 (5 bases). CDR1 is KGHSH, CDR2 LQKENI, per germline. V shed 2 bases and J shed 4 bases, with 11 bases lying between them. The CDR3 contains 14 residues. For the CDR3, the DNA is TGTGCCAGCTCACCAAATACGGGGGGCACTGAAGCTTTCTTT. Translation: CASSPNTGGTEAFF.

The J gene is TRBJ1-3, the V gene TRBV19; D gene ambiguous. Germline CDR1 reads LNHDA; CDR2 reads SQIVND (reference sequence). The CDR3 runs to 14 residues. Between the trimmed V and J ends, which lost 5 bases and 0 bases, there was a span of 8 bases. The CDR3 loop reads CASSATVSGNTIYF. In nucleotides, the CDR3 is TGTGCCAGTAGTGCTACTGTCTCTGGAAACACCATATATTTT.